The T cell receptor beta chain described here comes from a study of T cell repertoires in cytomegalovirus infection. Overall study findings and caveats: Using cumulative public TCR beta family frequency, the authors identified those who carried CMV together with the relevant HLA.

On this clonotype itself: As yet, its antigen is unknown.

This CDR3 comprises 14 residues. Trimming removed 8 bases from V and 4 bases from J; junction bases left unmatched: 3. Germline values: CDR1 MGHRA, CDR2 YSYEKL. TCRdb re-called the reads through MiXCR, storing one row per CDR3 protein. Among about 280,000 distinct CDR3 sequences listed, approximately 22% were seen once. The sequencing used cultured PBMCs, collected from culture after CMV antigen stimulation. The receptor comes from a human donor in good health (CMV status not recorded). Some clones in this sample may be carry-over from other donors' samples. The chain recombines TRBV4-1 with TRBJ2-2, with TRBD2 matching 11 bases. The CDR3 region is CASYGTSGTGELFF. Written as DNA, the CDR3 is TGCGCCAGCTACGGGACTAGCGGCACCGGGGAGCTGTTTTTT.